This T cell receptor beta chain was identified in a study of shared T cell receptors in the human thymus. Some clones are missing from TCRdb's copy, which holds only in-frame ones; the method was immunoSEQ multiplex PCR. The table lists hundreds of thousands of clones, about 89% of them singletons. Trimming removed 6 bases from V and 6 bases from J; junction bases left unmatched: 6. The CDR3 totals 13 residues. Germline V gene data show CDR1 as MNHEY and CDR2 as SMNVEV (reference sequence). This same sample was also part of a study on human thymus T cells.

The source is a boy younger than two with a congenital heart defect. Input material: thymocytes. The genes are TRBV27 and TRBJ2-7; 9 bases agree with TRBD2. CDR3 in amino acids: CASRSGTSPEQYF. The CDR3 DNA follows: TGTGCCAGCAGGAGCGGGACTAGCCCCGAGCAGTACTTC.